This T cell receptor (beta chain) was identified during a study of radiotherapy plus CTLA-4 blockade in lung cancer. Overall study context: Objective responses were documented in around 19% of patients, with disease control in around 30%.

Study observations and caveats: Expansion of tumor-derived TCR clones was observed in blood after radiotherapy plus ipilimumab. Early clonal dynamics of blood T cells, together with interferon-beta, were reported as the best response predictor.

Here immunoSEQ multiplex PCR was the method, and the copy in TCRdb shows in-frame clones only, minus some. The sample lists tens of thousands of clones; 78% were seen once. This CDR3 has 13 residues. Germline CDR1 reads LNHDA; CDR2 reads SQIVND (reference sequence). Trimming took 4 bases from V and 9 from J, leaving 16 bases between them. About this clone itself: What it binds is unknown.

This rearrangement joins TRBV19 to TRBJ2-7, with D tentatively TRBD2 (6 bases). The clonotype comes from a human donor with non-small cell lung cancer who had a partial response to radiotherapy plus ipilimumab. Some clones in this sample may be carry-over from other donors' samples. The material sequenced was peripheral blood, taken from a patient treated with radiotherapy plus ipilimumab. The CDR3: CASSKQGWEAQYF. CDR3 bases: TGTGCCAGTAGTAAGCAGGGATGGGAGGCGCAGTACTTC.